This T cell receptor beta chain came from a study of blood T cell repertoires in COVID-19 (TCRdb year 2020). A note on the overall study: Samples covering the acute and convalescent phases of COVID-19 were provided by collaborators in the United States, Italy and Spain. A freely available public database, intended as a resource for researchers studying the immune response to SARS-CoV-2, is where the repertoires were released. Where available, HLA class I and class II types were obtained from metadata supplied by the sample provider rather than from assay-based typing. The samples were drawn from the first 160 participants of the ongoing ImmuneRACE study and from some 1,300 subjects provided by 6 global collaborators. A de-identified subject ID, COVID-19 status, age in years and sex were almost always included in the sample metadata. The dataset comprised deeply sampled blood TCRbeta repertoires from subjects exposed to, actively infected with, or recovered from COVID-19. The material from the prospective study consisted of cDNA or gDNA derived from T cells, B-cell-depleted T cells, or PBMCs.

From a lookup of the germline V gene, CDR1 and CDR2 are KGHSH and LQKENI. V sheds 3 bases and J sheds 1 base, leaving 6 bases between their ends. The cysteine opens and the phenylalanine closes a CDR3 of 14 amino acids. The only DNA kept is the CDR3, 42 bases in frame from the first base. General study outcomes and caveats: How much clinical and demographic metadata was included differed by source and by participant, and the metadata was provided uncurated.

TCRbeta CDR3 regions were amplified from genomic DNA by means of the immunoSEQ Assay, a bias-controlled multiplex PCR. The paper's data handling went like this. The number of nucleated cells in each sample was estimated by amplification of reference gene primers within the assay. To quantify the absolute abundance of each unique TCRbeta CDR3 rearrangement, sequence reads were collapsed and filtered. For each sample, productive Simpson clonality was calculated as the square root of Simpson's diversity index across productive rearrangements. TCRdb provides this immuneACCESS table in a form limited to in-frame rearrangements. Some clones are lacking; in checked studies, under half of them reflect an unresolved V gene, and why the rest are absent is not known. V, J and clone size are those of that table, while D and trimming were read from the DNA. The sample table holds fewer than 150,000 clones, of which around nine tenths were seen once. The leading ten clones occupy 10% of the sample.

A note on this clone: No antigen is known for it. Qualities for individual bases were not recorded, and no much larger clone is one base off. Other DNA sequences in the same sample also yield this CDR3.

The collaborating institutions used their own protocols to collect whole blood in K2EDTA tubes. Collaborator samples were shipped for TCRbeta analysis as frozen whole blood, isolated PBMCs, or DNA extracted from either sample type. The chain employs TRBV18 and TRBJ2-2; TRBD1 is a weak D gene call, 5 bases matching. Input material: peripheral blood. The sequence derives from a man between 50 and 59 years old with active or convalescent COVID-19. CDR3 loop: CASSPQGNTGELFF. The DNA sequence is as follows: TGTGCCAGCTCACCCCAGGGGAACACCGGGGAGCTGTTTTTT. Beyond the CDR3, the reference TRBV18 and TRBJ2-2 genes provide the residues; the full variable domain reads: NAGVMQNPRHLVRRRGQEARLRCSPMKGHSHVYWYRQLPEEGLKFMVYLQKENIIDESGMPKERFSAEFPKEGPSILRIQQVVRGDSAAYFCASSPQGNTGELFFGEGSRLTVL.